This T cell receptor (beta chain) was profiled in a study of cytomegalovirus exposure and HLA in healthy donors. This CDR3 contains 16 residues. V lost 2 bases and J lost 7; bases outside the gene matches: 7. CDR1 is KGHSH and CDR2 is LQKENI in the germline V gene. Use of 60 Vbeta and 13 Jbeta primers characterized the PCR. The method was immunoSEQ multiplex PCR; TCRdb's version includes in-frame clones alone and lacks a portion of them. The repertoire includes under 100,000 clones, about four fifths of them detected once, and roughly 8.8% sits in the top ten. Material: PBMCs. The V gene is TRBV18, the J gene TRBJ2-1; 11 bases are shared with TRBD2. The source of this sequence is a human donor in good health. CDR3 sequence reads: CASSPVAGGPGNEQFF. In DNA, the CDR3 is TGTGCCAGCTCACCAGTAGCGGGAGGGCCGGGTAATGAGCAGTTCTTC.